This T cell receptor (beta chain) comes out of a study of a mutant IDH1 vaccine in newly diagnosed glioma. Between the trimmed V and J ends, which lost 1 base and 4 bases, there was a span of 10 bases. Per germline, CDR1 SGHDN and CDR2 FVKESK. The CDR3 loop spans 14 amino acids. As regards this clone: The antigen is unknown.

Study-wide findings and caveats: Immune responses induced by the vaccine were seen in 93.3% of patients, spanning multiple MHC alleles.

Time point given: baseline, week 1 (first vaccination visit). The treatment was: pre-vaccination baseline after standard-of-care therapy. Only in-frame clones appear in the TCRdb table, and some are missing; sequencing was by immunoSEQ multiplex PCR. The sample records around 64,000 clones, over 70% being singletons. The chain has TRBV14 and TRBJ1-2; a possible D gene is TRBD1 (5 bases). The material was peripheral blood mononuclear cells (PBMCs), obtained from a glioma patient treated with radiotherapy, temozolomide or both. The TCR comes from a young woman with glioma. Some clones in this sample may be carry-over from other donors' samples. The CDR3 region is CASSQGAGPYGYTF. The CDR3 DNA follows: TGTGCCAGCAGCCAAGGGGCAGGGCCCTATGGCTACACCTTC.